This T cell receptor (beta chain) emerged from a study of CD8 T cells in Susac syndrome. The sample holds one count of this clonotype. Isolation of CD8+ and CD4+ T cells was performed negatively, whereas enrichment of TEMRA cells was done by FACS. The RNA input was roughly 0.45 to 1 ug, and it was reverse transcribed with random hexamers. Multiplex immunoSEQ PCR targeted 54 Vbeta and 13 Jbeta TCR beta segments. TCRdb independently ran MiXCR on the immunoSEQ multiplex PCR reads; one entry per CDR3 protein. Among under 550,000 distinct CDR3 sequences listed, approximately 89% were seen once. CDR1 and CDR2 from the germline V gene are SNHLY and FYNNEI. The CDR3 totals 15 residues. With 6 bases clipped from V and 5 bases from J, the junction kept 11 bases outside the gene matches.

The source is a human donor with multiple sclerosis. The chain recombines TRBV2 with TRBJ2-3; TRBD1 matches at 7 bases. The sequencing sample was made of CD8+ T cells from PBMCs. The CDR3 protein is CASSGDPQGEDTQYF. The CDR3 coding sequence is TGTGCCAGCAGCGGGGACCCCCAGGGGGAAGATACGCAGTATTTT.